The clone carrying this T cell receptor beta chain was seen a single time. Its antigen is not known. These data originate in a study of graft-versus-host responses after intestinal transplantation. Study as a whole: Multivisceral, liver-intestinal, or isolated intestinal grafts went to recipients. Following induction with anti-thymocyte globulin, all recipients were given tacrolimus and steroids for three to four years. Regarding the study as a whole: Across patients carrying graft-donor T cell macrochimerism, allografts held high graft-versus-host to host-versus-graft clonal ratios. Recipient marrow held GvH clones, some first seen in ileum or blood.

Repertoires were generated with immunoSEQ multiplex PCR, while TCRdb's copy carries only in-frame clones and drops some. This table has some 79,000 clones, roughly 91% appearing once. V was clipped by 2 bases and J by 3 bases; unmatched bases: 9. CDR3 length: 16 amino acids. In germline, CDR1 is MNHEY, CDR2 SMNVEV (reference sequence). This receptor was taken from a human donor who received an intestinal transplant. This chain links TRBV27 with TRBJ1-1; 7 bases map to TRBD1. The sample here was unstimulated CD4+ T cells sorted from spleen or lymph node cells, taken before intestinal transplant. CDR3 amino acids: CASSLKWADRDTEAFF. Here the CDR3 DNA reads TGTGCCAGCAGTTTAAAGTGGGCTGACAGGGACACTGAAGCTTTCTTT.